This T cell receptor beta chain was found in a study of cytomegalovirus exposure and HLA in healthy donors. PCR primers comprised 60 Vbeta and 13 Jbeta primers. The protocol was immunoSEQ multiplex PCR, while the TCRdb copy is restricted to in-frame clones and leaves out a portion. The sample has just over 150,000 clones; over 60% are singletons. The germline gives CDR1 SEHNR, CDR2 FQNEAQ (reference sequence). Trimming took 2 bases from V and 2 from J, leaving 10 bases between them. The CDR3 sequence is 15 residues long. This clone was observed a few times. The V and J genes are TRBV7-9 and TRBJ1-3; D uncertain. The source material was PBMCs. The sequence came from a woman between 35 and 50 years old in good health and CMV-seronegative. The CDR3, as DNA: TGTGCCAGCAGCTTAACTCCAGGCACTGGAAACACCATATATTTT. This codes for CASSLTPGTGNTIYF.